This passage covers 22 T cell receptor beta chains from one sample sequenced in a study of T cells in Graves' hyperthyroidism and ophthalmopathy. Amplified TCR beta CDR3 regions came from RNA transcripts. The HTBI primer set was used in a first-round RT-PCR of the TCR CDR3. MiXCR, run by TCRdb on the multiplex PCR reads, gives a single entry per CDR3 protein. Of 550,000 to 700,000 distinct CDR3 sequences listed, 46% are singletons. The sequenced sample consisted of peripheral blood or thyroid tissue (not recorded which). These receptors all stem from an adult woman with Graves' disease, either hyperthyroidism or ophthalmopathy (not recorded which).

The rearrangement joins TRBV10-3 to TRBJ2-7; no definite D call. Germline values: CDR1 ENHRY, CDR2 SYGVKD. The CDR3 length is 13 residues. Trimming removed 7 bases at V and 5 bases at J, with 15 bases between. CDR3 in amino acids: CAITSENYDEQYF. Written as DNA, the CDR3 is TGTGCCATCACGAGCGAAAACTACGACGAGCAGTACTTC.

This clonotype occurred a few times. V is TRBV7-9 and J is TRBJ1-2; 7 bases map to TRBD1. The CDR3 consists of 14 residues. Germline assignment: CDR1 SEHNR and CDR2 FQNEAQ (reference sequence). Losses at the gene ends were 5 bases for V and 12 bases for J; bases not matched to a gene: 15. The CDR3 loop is CASSPRGGATGNTF. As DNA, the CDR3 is TGTGCCAGCAGCCCCAGGGGGGGGGCTACTGGAAACACCTTC. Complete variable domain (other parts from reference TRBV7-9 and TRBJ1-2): DTGVSQNPRHKITKRGQNVTFRCDPISEHNRLYWYRQTLGQGPEFLTYFQNEAQLEKSRLLSDRFSAERPKGSFSTLEIQRTEQGDSAMYLCASSPRGGATGNTFGSGTRLTVV.

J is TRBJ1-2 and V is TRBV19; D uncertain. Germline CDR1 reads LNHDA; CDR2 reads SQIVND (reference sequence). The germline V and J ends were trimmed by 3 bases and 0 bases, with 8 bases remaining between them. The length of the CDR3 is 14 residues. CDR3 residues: CASSIPGSNYGYTF. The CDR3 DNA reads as TGTGCCAGTAGTATTCCGGGCTCTAACTATGGCTACACCTTC.

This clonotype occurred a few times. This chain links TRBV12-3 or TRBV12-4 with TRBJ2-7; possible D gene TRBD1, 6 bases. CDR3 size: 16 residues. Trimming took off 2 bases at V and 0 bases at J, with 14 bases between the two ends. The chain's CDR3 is CASSLLTGLSSYEQYF. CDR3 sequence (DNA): TGTGCCAGCAGTTTATTAACAGGGCTGAGCTCCTACGAGCAGTACTTC.

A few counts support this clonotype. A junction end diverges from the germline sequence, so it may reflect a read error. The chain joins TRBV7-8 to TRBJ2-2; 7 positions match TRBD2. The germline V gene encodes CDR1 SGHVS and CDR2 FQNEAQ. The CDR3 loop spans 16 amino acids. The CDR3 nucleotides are TGTGCCGGCAGCTTTCTCGGGACTAAGAACACCGGGGAGCTGTTTTTT. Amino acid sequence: CAGSFLGTKNTGELFF.

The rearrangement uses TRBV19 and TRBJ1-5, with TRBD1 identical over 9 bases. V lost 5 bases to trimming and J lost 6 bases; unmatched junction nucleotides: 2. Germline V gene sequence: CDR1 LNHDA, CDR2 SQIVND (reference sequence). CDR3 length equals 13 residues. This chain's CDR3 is CASSGTGFQPQHF. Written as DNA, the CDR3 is TGTGCCAGTAGTGGGACAGGGTTTCAGCCCCAGCATTTT. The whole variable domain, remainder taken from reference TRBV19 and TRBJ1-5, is DGGITQSPKYLFRKEGQNVTLSCEQNLNHDAMYWYRQDPGQGLRLIYYSQIVNDFQKGDIAEGYSVSREKKESFPLTVTSAQKNPTAFYLCASSGTGFQPQHFGDGTRLSIL.

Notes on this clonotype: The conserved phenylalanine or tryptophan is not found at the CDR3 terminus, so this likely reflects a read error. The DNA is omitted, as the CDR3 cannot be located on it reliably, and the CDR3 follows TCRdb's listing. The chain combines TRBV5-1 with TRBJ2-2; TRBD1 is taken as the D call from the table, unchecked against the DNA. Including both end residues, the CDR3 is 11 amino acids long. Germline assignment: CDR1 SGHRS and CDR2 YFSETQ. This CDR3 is CASSWGGDRPL.

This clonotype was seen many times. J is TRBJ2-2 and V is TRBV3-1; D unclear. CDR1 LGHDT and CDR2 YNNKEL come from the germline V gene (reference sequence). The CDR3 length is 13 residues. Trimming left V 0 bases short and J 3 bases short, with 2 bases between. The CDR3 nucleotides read TGTGCCAGCAGCCAAGAGTACACCGGGGAGCTGTTTTTT. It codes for CASSQEYTGELFF.

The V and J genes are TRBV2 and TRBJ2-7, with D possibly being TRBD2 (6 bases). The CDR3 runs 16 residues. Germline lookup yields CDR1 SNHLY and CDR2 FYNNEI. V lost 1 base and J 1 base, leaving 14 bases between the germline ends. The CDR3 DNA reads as TGTGCCAGCAGTGAAGGTGGCGGTGGAGGGTCCTACGAGCAGTACTTC. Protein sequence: CASSEGGGGGSYEQYF.

CDR3 sequence: CASSLGQGERETQYF. In DNA, the CDR3 is TGCGCCAGCAGCTTGGGACAGGGAGAGCGGGAGACCCAGTACTTC. This sequence joins TRBV5-1 and TRBJ2-5; 7 nucleotides match TRBD1. Germline lookup yields CDR1 SGHRS and CDR2 YFSETQ. V lost 0 bases, J lost 5 bases, and 7 bases stayed unmatched. CDR3 length equals 15 residues.

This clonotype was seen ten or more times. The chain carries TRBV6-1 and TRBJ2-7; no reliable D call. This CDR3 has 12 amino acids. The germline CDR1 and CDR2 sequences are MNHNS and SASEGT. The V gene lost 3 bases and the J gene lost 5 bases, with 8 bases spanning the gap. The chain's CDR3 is CASSDISHEQYF. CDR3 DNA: TGTGCCAGCAGTGATATTTCCCACGAGCAGTACTTC.

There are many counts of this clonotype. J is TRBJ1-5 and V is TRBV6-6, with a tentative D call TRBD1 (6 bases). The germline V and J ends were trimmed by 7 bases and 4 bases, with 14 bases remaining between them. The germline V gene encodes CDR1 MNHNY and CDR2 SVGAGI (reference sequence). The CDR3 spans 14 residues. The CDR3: CASTHGGVNQPQHF. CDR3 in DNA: TGTGCCAGCACCCACGGGGGCGTAAATCAGCCCCAGCATTTT.

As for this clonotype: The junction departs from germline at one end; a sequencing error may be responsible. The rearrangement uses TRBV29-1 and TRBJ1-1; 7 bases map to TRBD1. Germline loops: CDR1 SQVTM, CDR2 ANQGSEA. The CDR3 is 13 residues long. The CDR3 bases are TGCAGCAGCAGGGGGGGAGGGAACACTGAAGCTCTCTTT. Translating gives CSSRGGGNTEALF.

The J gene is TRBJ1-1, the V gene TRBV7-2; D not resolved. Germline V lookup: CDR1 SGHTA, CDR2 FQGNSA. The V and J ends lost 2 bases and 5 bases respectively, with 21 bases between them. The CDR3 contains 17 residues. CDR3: CASSLNVRYTLGTEAFF. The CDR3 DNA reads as TGTGCCAGCAGCTTAAATGTTCGTTACACCCTGGGAACTGAAGCTTTCTTT.

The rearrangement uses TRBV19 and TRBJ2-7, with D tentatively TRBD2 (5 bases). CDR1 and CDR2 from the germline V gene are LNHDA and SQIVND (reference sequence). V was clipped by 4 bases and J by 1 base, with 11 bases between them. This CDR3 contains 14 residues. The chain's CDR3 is CASSSSGDSYEQYF. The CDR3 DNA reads TGTGCCAGTAGTAGCTCCGGGGATTCCTACGAGCAGTACTTC.

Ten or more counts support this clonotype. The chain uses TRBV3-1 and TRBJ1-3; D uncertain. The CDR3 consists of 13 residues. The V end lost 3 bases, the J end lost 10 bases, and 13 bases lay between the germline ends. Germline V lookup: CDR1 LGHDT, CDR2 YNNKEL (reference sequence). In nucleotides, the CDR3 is TGTGCCAGCAGCCAGGCCCCGACCCAGACCATATATTTT. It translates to CASSQAPTQTIYF.

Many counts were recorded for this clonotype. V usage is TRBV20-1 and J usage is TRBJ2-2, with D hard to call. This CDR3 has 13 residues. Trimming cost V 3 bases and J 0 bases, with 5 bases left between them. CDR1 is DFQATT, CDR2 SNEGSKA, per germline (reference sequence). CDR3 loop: CSASDSNTGELFF. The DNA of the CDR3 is TGCAGTGCTAGTGATTCGAACACCGGGGAGCTGTTTTTT.

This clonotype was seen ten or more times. The DNA for the CDR3 is TGTGCCAGCAGCTTATTACTAGCGGGAGTTCGGCAGTACTTC. This sequence encodes CASSLLLAGVRQYF. The V call is TRBV7-6, the J call TRBJ2-7; 11 positions match TRBD2. The CDR3 length is 14 residues. Trimming at V came to 2 bases and at J to 9 bases, leaving 6 bases not matched to a gene. Germline CDR1 SGHVS, CDR2 FNYEAQ.

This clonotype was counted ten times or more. The CDR3 region has the DNA TGTGCCAGCAGCTTAGGAGGGCCCCAGCATTTT. It translates to CASSLGGPQHF. The gene calls are TRBV7-2 and TRBJ1-5, with unresolved D. The germline V gene encodes CDR1 SGHTA and CDR2 FQGNSA. The CDR3 is 11 amino acids. The ends were cut back, 1 base at V and 9 bases at J, with 4 bases in the middle.

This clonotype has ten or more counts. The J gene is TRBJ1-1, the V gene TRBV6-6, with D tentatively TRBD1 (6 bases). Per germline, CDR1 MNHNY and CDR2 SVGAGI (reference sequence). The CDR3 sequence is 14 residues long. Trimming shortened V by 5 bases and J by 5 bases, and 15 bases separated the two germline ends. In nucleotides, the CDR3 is TGTGCCAGCAGTCCGCCCCCAGGACAGACTGAAGCTTTCTTT. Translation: CASSPPPGQTEAFF.

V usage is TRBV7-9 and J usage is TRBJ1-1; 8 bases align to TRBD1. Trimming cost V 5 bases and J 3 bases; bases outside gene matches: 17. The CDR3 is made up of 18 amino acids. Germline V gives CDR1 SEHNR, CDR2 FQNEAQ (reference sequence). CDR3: CASSGIRDRTFRDTEAFF. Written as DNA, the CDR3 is TGTGCCAGCAGCGGGATCCGGGACAGGACTTTTAGGGACACTGAAGCTTTCTTT.

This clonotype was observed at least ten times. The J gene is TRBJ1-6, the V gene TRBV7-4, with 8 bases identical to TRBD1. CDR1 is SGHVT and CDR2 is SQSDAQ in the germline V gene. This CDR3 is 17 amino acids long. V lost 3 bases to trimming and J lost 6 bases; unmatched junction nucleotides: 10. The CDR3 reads CASSFLGTGLLNSPLHF. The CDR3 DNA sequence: TGTGCCAGCAGCTTCCTCGGGACAGGCCTTCTTAATTCACCCCTCCACTTT.